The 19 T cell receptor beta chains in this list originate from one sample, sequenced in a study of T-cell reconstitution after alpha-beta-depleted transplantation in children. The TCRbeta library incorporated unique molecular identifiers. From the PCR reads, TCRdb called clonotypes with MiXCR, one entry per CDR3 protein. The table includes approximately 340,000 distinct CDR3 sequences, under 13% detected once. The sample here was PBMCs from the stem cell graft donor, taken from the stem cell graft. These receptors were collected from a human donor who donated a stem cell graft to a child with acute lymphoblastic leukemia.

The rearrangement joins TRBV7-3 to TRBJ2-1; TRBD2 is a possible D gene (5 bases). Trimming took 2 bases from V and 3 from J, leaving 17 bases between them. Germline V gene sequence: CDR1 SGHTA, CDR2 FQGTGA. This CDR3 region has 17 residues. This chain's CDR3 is CASSLSPLSGIYNEQFF. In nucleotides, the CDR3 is TGTGCCAGCAGCTTATCCCCTCTGAGCGGAATCTACAATGAGCAGTTCTTC.

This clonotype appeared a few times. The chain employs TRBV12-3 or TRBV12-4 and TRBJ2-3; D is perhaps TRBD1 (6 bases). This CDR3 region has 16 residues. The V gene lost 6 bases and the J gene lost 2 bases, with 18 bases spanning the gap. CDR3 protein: CASSAPEDSPTDTQYF. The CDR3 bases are TGTGCCAGCAGCGCCCCCGAGGACAGCCCCACAGATACGCAGTATTTT.

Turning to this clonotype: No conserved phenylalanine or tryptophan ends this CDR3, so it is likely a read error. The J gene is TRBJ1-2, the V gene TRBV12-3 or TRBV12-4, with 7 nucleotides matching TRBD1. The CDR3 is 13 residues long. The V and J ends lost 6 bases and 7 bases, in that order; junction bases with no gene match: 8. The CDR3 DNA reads TGTGCCAGCAGCATCGACAGGGCGTCTGGCTACACCATC. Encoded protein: CASSIDRASGYTI.

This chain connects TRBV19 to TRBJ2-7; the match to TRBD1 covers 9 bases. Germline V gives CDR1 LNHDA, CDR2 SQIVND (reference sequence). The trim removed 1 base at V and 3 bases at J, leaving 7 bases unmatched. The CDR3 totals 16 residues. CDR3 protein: CASSIVGTGPYYEQYF. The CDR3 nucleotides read TGTGCCAGTAGTATAGTTGGGACAGGGCCCTACTACGAGCAGTACTTC.

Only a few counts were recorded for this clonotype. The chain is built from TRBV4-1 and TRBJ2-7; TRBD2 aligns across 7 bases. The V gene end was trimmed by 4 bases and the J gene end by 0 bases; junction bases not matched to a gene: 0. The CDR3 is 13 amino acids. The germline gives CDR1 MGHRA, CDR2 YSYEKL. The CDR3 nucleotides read TGCGCCAGCAGCCGGACTAGCTCCTACGAGCAGTACTTC. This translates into CASSRTSSYEQYF.

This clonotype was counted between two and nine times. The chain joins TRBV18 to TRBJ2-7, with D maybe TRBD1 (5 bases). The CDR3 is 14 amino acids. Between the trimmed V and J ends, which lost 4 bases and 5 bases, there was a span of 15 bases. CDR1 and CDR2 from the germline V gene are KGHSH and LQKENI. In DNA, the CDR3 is TGTGCCAGCTCACAACAATCCAGGGTCCACGAGCAGTACTTC. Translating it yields CASSQQSRVHEQYF.

CDR3 sequence (DNA): TGCAGTGCTAGAGATAGGGGGGGGGTACGCGGTGGGATCTCTGGAAACACCATATATTTT. Encoded protein: CSARDRGGVRGGISGNTIYF. J is TRBJ1-3 and V is TRBV20-1; D possibly corresponds to TRBD1 (6 bases). The CDR3 sequence is 20 residues long. Germline CDR1 and CDR2: DFQATT and SNEGSKA (reference sequence). V lost 0 bases, J lost 0 bases, and 24 bases lay in between.

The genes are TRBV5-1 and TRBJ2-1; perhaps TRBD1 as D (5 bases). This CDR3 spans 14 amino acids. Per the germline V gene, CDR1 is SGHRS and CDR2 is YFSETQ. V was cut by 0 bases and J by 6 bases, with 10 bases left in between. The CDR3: CASSLVGRGNEQFF. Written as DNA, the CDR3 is TGCGCCAGCAGCTTGGTGGGTAGGGGCAATGAGCAGTTCTTC. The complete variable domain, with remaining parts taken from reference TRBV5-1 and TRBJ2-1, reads KAGVTQTPRYLIKTRGQQVTLSCSPISGHRSVSWYQQTPGQGLQFLFEYFSETQRNKGNFPGRFSGRQFSNSRSEMNVSTLELGDSALYLCASSLVGRGNEQFFGPGTRLTVL.

The CDR3 is CASSRSGGPYEQYF. CDR3 nucleotide sequence: TGTGCCAGCAGCCGCTCGGGAGGCCCCTACGAGCAGTACTTC. The J gene is TRBJ2-7, the V gene TRBV7-9; 7 nucleotides match TRBD2. J was trimmed by 2 bases and V by 5 bases; bases with no gene match: 6. Germline CDR1 and CDR2: SEHNR and FQNEAQ (reference sequence). The CDR3 runs to 14 residues.

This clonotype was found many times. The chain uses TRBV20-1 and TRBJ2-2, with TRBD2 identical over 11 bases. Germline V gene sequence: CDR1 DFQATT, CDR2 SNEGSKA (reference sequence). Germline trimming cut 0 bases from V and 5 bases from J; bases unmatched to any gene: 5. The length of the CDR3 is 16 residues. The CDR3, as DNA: TGCAGTGCTAGAGATCAACTAGCGGGAGAGACCGGGGAGCTGTTTTTT. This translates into CSARDQLAGETGELFF.

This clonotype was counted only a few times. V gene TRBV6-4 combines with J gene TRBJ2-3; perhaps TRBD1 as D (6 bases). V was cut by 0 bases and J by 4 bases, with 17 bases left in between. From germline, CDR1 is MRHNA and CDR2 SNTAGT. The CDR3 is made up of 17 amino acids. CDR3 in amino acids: CASSDSPWQGIADTQYF. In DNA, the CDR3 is TGTGCCAGCAGTGACTCGCCCTGGCAGGGGATTGCAGATACGCAGTATTTT.

The DNA for the CDR3 is TGCAGTGCCCGGGGACTAGCGGAGGAGACTGGATCCTACAATGAGCAGTTCTTC. Translating it yields CSARGLAEETGSYNEQFF. This rearrangement joins TRBV20-1 to TRBJ2-1; 11 nucleotides line up with TRBD2. The ends lost 6 bases at V and 1 base at J; junction bases unmatched: 14. CDR3 length: 18 amino acids. Germline V lookup: CDR1 DFQATT, CDR2 SNEGSKA (reference sequence).

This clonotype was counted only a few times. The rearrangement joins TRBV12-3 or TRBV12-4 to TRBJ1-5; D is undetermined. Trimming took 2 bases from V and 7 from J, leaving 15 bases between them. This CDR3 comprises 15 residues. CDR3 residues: CASSLKKEGGQPQHF. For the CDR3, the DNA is TGTGCCAGCAGTTTAAAAAAGGAGGGAGGCCAGCCCCAGCATTTT.

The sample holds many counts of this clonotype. CDR3 DNA: TGCAGCGGAAGGTACTCCACAGATACGCAGTATTTT. Its translation: CSGRYSTDTQYF. V is TRBV29-1 and J is TRBJ2-3, with D unclear. V shed 7 bases and J shed 2 bases, with 10 bases lying between them. Per germline, CDR1 SQVTM and CDR2 ANQGSEA. This CDR3 is built from 12 residues.

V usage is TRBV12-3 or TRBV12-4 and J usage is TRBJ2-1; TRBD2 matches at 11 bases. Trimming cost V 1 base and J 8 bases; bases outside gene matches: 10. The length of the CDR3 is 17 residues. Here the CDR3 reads CASSLGTSSGGRYEQFF. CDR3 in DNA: TGTGCCAGCAGTTTAGGAACCTCTAGCGGGGGGCGATATGAGCAGTTCTTC.

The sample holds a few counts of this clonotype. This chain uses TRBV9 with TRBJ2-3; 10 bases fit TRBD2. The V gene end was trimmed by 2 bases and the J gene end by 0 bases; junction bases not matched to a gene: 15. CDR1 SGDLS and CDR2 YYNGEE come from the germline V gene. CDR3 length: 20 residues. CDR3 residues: CASSVASGTSVFSSTDTQYF. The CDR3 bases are TGTGCCAGCAGCGTCGCTTCCGGGACTAGCGTTTTTTCTAGCACAGATACGCAGTATTTT.

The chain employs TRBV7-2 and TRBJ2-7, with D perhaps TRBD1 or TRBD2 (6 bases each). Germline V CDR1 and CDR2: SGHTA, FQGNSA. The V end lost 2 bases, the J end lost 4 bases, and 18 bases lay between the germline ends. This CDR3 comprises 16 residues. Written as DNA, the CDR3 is TGTGCCAGCAGCTTATTAAGGACCGGGGGCGGGTACGAGCAGTACTTC. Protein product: CASSLLRTGGGYEQYF.

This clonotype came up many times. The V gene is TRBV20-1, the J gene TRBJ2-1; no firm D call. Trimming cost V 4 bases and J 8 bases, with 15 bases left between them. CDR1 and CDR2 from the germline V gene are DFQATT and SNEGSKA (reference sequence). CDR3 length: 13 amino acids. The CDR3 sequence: CSATPPPGYEQFF. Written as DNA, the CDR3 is TGCAGTGCTACACCCCCTCCAGGCTATGAGCAGTTCTTC.

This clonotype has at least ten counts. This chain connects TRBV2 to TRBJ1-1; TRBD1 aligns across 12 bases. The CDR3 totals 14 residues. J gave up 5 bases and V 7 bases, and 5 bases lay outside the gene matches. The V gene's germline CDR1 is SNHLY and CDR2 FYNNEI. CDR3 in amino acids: CASMLGQGATEAFF. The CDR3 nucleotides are TGTGCCAGCATGCTGGGACAGGGGGCGACTGAAGCTTTCTTT. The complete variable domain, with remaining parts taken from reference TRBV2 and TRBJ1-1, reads EPEVTQTPSHQVTQMGQEVILRCVPISNHLYFYWYRQILGQKVEFLVSFYNNEISEKSEIFDDQFSVERPDGSNFTLKIRSTKLEDSAMYFCASMLGQGATEAFFGQGTRLTVV.